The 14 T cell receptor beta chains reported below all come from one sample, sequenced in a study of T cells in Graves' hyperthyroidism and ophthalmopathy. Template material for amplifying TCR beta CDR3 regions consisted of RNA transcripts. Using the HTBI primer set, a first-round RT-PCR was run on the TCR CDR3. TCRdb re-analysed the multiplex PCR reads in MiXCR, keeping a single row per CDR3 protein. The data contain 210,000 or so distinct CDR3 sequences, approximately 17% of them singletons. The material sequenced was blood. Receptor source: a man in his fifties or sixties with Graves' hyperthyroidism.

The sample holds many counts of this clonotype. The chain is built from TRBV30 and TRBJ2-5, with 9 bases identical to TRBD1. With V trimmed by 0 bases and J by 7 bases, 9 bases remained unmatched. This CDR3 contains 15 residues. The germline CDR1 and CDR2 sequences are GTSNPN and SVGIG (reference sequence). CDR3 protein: CAWSVWDREFGTQYF. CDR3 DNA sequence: TGTGCCTGGAGTGTATGGGACAGGGAGTTCGGGACCCAGTACTTC.

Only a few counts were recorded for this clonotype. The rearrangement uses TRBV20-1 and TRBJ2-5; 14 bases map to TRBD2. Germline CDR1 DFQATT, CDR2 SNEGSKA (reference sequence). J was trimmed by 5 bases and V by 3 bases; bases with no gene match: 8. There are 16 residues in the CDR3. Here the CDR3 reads CSARRLAGGRLETQYF. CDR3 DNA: TGCAGTGCTAGGAGACTAGCGGGAGGGCGATTGGAGACCCAGTACTTC.

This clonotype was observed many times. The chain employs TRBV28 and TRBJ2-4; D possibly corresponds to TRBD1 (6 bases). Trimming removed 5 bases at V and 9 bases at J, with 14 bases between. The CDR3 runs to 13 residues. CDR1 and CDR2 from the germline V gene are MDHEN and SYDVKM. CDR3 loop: CASSRTGTGIQYF. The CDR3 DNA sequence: TGTGCCAGCAGTCGAACAGGGACGGGCATTCAGTACTTC.

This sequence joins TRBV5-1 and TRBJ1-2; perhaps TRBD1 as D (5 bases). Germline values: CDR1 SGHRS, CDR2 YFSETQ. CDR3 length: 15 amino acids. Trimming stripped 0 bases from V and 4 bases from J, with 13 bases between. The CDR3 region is CASSLGGESGYGYTF. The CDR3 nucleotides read TGCGCCAGCAGCTTGGGAGGGGAGTCTGGCTATGGCTACACCTTC. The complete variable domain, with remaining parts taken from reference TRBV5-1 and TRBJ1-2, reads KAGVTQTPRYLIKTRGQQVTLSCSPISGHRSVSWYQQTPGQGLQFLFEYFSETQRNKGNFPGRFSGRQFSNSRSEMNVSTLELGDSALYLCASSLGGESGYGYTFGSGTRLTVV.

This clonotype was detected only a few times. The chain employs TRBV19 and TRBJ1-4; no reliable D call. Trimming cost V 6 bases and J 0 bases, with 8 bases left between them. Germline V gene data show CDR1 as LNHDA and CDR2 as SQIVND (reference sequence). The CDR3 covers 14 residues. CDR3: CASRRTATNEKLFF. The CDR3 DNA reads TGTGCCAGTAGGAGGACCGCAACTAATGAAAAACTGTTTTTT.

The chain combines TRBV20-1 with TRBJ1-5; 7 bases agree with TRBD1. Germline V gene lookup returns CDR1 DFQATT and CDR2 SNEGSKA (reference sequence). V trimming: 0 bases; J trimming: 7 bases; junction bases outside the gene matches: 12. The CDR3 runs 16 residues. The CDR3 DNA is TGCAGTGCTAGAGATATAGGGCAGGGGGTTAGGCAGCCCCAGCATTTT. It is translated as CSARDIGQGVRQPQHF.

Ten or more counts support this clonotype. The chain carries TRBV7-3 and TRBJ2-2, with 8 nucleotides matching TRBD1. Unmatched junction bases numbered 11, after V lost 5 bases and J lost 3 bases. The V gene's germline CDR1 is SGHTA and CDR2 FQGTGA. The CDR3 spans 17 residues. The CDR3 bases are TGTGCCAGCAGCCCGGGGCCGACAGGGGTCCACACCGGGGAGCTGTTTTTT. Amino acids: CASSPGPTGVHTGELFF.

As DNA, the CDR3 is TGCAGTGCTAGTGGCCGGGAGGGCCCCTACGAGCAGTACTTC. Translation gives CSASGREGPYEQYF. The rearrangement uses TRBV20-1 and TRBJ2-7; TRBD2 agrees at 8 bases. The germline V gene has CDR1 DFQATT and CDR2 SNEGSKA (reference sequence). The CDR3 loop spans 14 amino acids. Trimming cost V 3 bases and J 2 bases; bases outside gene matches: 6.

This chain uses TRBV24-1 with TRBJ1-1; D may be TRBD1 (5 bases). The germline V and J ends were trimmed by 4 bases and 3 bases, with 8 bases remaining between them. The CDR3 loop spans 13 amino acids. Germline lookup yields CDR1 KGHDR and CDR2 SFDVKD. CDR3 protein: CATSEAGDTEAFF. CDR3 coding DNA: TGTGCCACCAGTGAAGCGGGGGACACTGAAGCTTTCTTT.

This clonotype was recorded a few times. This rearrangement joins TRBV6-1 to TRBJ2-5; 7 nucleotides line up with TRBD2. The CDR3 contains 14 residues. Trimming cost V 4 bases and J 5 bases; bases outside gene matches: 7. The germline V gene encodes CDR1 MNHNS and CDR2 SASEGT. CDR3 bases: TGTGCCAGCAGTGGGTGGGAGGGGCAGGAGACCCAGTACTTC. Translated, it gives CASSGWEGQETQYF.

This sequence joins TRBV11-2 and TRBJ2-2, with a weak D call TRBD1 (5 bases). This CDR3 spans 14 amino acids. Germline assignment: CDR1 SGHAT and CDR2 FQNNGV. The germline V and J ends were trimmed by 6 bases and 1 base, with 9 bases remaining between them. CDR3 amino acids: CASSYRLNTGELFF. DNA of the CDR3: TGTGCCAGCAGTTACAGGCTGAACACCGGGGAGCTGTTTTTT.

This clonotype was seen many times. The CDR3 here is CASSPNQAGGYTF. The DNA for the CDR3 is TGTGCCAGCAGTCCCAATCAGGCTGGAGGCTACACCTTC. The chain has TRBV28 and TRBJ1-2; no reliable D call. The V and J ends lost 5 bases and 8 bases respectively, with 15 bases between them. Germline V gives CDR1 MDHEN, CDR2 SYDVKM. The CDR3 length is 13 residues.

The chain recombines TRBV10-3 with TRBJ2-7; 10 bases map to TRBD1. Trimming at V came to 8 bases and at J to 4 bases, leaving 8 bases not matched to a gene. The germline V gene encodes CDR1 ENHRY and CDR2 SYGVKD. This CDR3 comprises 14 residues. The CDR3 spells CAISGTGVVYEQYF. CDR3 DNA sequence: TGTGCCATCTCCGGGACAGGGGTTGTGTACGAGCAGTACTTC.

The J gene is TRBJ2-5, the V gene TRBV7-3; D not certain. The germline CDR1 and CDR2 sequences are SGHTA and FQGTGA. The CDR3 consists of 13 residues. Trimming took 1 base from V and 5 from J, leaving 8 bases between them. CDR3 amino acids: CASSLIIGETQYF. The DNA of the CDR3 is TGTGCCAGCAGCTTAATTATAGGGGAGACCCAGTACTTC.